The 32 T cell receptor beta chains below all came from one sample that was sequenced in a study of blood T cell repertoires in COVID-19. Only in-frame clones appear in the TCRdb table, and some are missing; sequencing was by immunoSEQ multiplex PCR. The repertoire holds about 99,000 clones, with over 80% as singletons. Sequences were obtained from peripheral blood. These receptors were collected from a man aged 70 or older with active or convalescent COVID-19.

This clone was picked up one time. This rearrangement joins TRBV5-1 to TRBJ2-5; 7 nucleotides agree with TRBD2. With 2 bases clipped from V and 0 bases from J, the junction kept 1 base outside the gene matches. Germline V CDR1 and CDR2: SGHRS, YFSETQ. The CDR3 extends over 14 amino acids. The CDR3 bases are TGCGCCAGCAGCTTCACTAGCGACCAAGAGACCCAGTACTTC. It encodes CASSFTSDQETQYF.

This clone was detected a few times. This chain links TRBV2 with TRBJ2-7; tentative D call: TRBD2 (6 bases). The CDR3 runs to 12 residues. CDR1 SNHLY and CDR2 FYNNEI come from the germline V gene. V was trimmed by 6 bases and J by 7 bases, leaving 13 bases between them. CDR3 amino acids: CASSLIRGEQYF. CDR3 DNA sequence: TGTGCCAGCAGCCTTATACGGGGGGAGCAGTACTTC.

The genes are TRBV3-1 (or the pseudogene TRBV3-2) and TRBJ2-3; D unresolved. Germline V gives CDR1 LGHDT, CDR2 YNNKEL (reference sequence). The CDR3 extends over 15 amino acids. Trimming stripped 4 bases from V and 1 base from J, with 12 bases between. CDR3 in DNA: TGTGCCAGCAGCCTTTTCCTAGGCCGCACAGATACGCAGTATTTT. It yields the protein CASSLFLGRTDTQYF.

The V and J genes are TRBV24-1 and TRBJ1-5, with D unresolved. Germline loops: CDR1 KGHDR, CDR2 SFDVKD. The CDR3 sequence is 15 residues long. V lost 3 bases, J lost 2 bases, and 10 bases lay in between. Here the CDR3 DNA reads TGTGCCACCAGTGATCCCATCGGGGGCAATCAGCCCCAGCATTTT. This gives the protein CATSDPIGGNQPQHF.

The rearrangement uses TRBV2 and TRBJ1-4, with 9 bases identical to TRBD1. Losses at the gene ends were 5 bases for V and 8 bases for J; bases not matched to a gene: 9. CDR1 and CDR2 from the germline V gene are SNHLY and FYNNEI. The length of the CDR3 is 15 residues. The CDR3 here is CASSTGQGLREKLFF. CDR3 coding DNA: TGTGCCAGCAGTACCGGACAGGGGTTAAGGGAAAAACTGTTTTTT.

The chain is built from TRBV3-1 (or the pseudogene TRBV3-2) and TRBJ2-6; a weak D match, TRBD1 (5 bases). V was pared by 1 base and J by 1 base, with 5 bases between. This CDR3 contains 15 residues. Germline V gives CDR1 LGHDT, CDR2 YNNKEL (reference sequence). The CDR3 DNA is TGTGCCAGCAGCCAAGCAGGGTCTGGGGCCAACGTCCTGACTTTC. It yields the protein CASSQAGSGANVLTF.

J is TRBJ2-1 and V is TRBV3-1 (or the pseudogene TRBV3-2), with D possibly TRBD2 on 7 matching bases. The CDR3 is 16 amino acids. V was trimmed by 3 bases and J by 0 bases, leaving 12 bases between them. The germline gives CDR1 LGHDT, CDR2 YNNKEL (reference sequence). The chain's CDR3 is CASSHHGGPSYNEQFF. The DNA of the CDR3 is TGTGCCAGCAGCCATCACGGGGGGCCCTCCTACAATGAGCAGTTCTTC.

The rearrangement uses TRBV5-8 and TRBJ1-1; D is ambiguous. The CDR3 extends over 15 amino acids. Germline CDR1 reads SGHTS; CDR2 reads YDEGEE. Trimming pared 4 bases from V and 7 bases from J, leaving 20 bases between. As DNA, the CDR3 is TGTGCCAGCAGCCCGATCTCCCGGGTCCGGGGTGAAGCTTTCTTT. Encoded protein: CASSPISRVRGEAFF.

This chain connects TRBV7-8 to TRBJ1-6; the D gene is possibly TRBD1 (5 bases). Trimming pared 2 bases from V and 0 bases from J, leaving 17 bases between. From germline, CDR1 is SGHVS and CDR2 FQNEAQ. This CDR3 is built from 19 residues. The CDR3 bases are TGTGCCAGCAGCTTAAAAGGGGACGGGAGGAGCTCCTATAATTCACCCCTCCACTTT. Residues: CASSLKGDGRSSYNSPLHF.

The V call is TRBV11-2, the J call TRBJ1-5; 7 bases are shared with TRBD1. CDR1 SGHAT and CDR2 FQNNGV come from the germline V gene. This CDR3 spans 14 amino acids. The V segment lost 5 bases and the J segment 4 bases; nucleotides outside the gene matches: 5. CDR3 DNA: TGTGCCAGCAGCCGGGACAGCGTAAATCAGCCCCAGCATTTT. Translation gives CASSRDSVNQPQHF. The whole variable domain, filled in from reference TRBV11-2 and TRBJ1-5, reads EAGVAQSPRYKIIEKRQSVAFWCNPISGHATLYWYQQILGQGPKLLIQFQNNGVVDDSQLPKDRFSAERLKGVDSTLKIQPAKLEDSAVYLCASSRDSVNQPQHFGDGTRLSIL.

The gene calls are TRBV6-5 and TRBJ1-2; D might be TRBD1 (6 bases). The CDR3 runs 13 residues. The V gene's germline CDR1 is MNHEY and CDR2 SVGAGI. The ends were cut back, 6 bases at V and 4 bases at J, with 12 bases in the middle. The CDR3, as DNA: TGTGCCAGCAGGGGGCAGGGGATCTATGGCTACACCTTC. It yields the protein CASRGQGIYGYTF.

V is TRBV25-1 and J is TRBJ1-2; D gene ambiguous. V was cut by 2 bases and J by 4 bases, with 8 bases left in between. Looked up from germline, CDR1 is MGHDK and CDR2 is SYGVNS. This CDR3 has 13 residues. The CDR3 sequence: CASSEGQVYGYTF. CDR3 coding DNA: TGTGCCAGCAGTGAAGGCCAGGTCTATGGCTACACCTTC.

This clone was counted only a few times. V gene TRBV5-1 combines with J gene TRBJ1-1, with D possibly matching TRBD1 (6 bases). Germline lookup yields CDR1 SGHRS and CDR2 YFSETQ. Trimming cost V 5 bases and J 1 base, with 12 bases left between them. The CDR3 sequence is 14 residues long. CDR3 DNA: TGCGCCAGCAGGGACGAAGGGGGGAACACTGAAGCTTTCTTT. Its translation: CASRDEGGNTEAFF.

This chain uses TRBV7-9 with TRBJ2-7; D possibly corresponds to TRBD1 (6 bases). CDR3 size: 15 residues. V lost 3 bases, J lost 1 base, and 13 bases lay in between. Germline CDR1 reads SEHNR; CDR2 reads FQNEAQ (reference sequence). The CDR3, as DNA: TGTGCCAGCAGCTTTTCTACAGGGATGTCCTACGAGCAGTACTTC. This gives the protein CASSFSTGMSYEQYF.

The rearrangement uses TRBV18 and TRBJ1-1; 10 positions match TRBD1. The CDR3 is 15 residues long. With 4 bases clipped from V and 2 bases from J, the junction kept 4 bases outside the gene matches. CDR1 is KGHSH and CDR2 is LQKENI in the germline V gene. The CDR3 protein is CASSRGTGANTEAFF. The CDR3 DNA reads TGTGCCAGCTCACGCGGGACAGGGGCCAACACTGAAGCTTTCTTT.

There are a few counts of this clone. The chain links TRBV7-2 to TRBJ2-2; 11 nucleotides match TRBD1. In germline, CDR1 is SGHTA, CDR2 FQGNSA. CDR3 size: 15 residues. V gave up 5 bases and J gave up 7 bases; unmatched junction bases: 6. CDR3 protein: CASSLGGQGGGELFF. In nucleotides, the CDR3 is TGTGCCAGCAGCCTAGGGGGACAGGGGGGCGGGGAGCTGTTTTTT.

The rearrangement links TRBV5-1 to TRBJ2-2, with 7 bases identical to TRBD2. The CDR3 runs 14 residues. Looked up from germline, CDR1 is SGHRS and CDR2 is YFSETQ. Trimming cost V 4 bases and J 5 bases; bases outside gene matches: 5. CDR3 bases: TGCGCCAGCAGCATGCAGGGAGGGACCGGGGAGCTGTTTTTT. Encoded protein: CASSMQGGTGELFF.

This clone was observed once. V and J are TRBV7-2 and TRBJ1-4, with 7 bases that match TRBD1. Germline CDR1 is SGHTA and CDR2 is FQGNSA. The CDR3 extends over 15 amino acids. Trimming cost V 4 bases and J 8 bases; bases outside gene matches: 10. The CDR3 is CASSSRASGGEKLFF. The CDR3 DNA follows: TGTGCCAGCAGCTCCCGGGCGTCAGGGGGAGAAAAACTGTTTTTT.

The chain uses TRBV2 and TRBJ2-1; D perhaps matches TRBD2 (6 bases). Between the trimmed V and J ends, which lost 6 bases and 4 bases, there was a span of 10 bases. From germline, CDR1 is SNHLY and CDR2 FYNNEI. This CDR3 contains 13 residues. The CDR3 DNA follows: TGTGCCAGCAGGGACGGGGGATACAATGAGCAGTTCTTC. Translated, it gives CASRDGGYNEQFF.

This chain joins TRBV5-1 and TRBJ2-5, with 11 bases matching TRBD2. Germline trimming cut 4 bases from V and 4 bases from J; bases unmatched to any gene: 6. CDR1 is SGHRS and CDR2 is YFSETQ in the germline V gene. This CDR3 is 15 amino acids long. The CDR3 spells CASSTVAGGRETQYF. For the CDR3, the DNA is TGCGCCAGCAGCACCGTAGCGGGGGGGAGAGAGACCCAGTACTTC.

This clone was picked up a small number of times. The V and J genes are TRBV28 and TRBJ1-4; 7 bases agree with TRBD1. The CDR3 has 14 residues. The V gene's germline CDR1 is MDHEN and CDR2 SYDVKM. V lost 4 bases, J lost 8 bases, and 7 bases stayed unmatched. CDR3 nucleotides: TGTGCCAGCAGTTCGACAGGGCTCGACGAAAAACTGTTTTTT. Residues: CASSSTGLDEKLFF.

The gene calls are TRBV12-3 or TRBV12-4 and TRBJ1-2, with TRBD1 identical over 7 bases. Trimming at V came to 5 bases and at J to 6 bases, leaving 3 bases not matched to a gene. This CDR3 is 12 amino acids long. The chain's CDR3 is CASSATGDGYTF. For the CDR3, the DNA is TGTGCCAGCAGTGCTACAGGGGATGGCTACACCTTC.

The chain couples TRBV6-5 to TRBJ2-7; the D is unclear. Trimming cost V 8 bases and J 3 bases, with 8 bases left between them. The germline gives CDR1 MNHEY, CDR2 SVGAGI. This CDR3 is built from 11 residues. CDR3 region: CASSDFYEQYF. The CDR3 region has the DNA TGTGCCAGCTCAGACTTCTACGAGCAGTACTTC.

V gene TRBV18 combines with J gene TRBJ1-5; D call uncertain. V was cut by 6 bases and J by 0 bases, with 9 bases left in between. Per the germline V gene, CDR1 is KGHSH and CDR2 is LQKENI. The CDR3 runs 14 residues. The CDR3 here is CASSLRGSNQPQHF. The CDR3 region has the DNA TGTGCCAGCTCTCTACGGGGTAGCAATCAGCCCCAGCATTTT. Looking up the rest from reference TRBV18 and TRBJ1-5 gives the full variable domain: NAGVMQNPRHLVRRRGQEARLRCSPMKGHSHVYWYRQLPEEGLKFMVYLQKENIIDESGMPKERFSAEFPKEGPSILRIQQVVRGDSAAYFCASSLRGSNQPQHFGDGTRLSIL.

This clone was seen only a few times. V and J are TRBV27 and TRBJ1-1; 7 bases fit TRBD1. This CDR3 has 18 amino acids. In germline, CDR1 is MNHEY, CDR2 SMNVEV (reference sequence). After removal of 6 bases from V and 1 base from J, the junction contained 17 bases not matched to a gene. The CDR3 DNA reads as TGTGCCAGCAGACTAACAGGGGTTTTGCCCACTAAGAACACTGAAGCTTTCTTT. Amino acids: CASRLTGVLPTKNTEAFF.

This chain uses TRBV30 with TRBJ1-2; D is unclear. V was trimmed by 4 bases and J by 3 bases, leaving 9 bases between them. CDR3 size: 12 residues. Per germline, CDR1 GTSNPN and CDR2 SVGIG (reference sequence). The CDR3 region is CAWKEGDYGYTF. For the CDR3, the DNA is TGTGCCTGGAAGGAGGGAGACTATGGCTACACCTTC. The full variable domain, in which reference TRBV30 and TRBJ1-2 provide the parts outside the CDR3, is SQTIHQWPATLVQPVGSPLSLECTVEGTSNPNLYWYRQAAGRGLQLLFYSVGIGQISSEVPQNLSASRPQDRQFILSSKKLLLSDSGFYLCAWKEGDYGYTFGSGTRLTVV.

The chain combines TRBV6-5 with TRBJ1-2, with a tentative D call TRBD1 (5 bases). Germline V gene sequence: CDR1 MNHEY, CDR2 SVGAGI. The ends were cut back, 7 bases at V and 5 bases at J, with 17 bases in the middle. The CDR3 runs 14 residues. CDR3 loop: CASKKGALRYGYTF. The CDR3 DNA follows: TGTGCCAGCAAAAAAGGGGCCCTAAGATATGGCTACACCTTC.

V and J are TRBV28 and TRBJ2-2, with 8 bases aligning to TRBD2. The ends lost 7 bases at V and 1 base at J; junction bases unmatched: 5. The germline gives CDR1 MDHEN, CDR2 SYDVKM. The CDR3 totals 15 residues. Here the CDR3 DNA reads TGTGCCAGCAACACTCGGGGGGGGAACACCGGGGAGCTGTTTTTT. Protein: CASNTRGGNTGELFF.

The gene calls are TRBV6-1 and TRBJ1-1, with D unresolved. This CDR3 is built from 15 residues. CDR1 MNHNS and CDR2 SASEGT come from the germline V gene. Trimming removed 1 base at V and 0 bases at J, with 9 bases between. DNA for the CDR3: TGTGCCAGCAGTGAAGTCGGGGAGATGAACACTGAAGCTTTCTTT. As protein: CASSEVGEMNTEAFF.

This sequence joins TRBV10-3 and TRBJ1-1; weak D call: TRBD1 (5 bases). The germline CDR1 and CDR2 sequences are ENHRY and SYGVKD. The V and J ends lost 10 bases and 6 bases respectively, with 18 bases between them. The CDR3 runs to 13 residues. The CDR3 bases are TGTGCCAGCCAACAGGTTCTTGGGGCTGAAGCTTTCTTT. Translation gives CASQQVLGAEAFF.

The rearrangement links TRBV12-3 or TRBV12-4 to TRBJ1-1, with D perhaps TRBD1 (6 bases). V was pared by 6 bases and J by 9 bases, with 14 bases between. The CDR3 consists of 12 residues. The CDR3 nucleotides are TGTGCCAGCAGATGGGGGCGGGGGAAAGCTTTCTTT. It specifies CASRWGRGKAFF.

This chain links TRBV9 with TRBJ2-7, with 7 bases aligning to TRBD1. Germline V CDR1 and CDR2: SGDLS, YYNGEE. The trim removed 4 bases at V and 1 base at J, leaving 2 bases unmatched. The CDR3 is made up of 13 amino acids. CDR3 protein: CASSPGQSYEQYF. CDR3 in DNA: TGTGCCAGCAGCCCGGGACAGTCCTACGAGCAGTACTTC.